One sample yielded the 20 T cell receptor beta chains listed below, sequenced in a study of early T cells in non-severe SARS-CoV-2 infection (dated by TCRdb to 2020 to 2023). The method behind the library was 5' RACE. For sequencing, a NextSeq 500 was employed. The public reads were reanalyzed by TCRdb: fastp trimming at Q25, MiXCR alignment, in-frame beta chains only. CDR3 protein duplicates are merged, each entry listing the most common genes and DNA. The sample table contains 80,000 to 95,000 distinct CDR3 sequences; only one count was recorded for 14% of them. In total, the top ten clones hold roughly 6.5% of the sample. Sequenced material: whole blood. Every receptor here comes from an adult who was a healthcare worker with PCR-confirmed SARS-CoV-2 infection or an uninfected control (not recorded which).

The sample holds a few counts of this clonotype. The chain joins TRBV29-1 to TRBJ2-3; D is undetermined. The CDR3 totals 11 residues. The V and J ends lost 0 bases and 8 bases respectively, with 6 bases between them. The germline V gene encodes CDR1 SQVTM and CDR2 ANQGSEA. This CDR3 reads CSVEDESTQYF. DNA of the CDR3: TGCAGCGTTGAAGACGAGAGTACGCAGTATTTT.

The J gene is TRBJ1-4, the V gene TRBV12-3 or TRBV12-4, with a weak D call TRBD1 (5 bases). Trimming took 5 bases from V and 8 from J, leaving 21 bases between them. This CDR3 has 16 amino acids. This chain's CDR3 is CASSAGPGTGGEKLFF. The CDR3 DNA reads as TGTGCCAGCAGTGCCGGCCCGGGCACAGGAGGGGAAAAACTGTTTTTT.

This rearrangement joins TRBV4-1 to TRBJ2-1; D remains ambiguous. The germline V gene has CDR1 MGHRA and CDR2 YSYEKL. Trimming shortened V by 0 bases and J by 4 bases, and 22 bases separated the two germline ends. The CDR3 totals 19 residues. CDR3 in amino acids: CASSQDQASMGKAYNEQFF. The CDR3 DNA sequence: TGCGCCAGCAGCCAAGATCAGGCCAGTATGGGTAAGGCTTACAATGAGCAGTTCTTC.

In its sample, this clonotype was seen many times. The CDR3 bases are TGCAGCGTTGAAGAAGTCCCTGGTTTAGGAGCTTTCTTT. This codes for CSVEEVPGLGAFF. This chain joins TRBV29-1 and TRBJ1-1, with no clear D. The CDR3 has 13 amino acids. V was pared by 0 bases and J by 10 bases, with 15 bases between. Germline V gene lookup returns CDR1 SQVTM and CDR2 ANQGSEA.

This clonotype came up a few times. The genes are TRBV4-1 and TRBJ2-7, with a tentative D call TRBD2 (7 bases). The CDR3 has 14 amino acids. The V and J ends lost 1 base and 3 bases respectively, with 10 bases between them. Germline loops: CDR1 MGHRA, CDR2 YSYEKL. The CDR3 sequence: CASSQGGGFYEQYF. The CDR3 DNA reads TGCGCCAGCAGCCAAGGCGGGGGCTTCTACGAGCAGTACTTC.

This clonotype occurred many times. At one end, the junction sequence differs from germline, possibly due to a read error. V and J are TRBV9 and TRBJ1-1, with D possibly TRBD1 on 5 matching bases. Germline loops: CDR1 SGDLS, CDR2 YYNGEE. The CDR3 loop spans 9 amino acids. The CDR3 nucleotides read TGTGCCAGCACCCTGGGGCGGTCGTTT. Protein sequence: CASTLGRSF.

This clonotype was seen a few times. The genes are TRBV28 and TRBJ1-2, with 10 bases fitting TRBD1. Per germline, CDR1 MDHEN and CDR2 SYDVKM. This CDR3 spans 14 amino acids. Germline trimming cut 3 bases from V and 4 bases from J; bases unmatched to any gene: 2. The CDR3 nucleotides read TGTGCCAGCAGTTTTGGGACAGGGGCCTATGGCTACACCTTC. Amino acid sequence: CASSFGTGAYGYTF.

This chain joins TRBV5-1 and TRBJ2-2; the D gene is possibly TRBD1 (5 bases). V lost 5 bases, J lost 7 bases, and 18 bases lay in between. The CDR3 consists of 15 residues. CDR1 and CDR2 from the germline V gene are SGHRS and YFSETQ. The CDR3: CASRNGVQVSGELFF. Written as DNA, the CDR3 is TGCGCCAGCAGAAATGGCGTACAGGTCAGCGGGGAGCTGTTTTTT.

The CDR3: CASSQLLGSTDTQYF. CDR3 coding DNA: TGCGCCAGCAGCCAACTACTAGGGTCCACAGATACGCAGTATTTT. This chain joins TRBV4-1 and TRBJ2-3; D is possibly TRBD2 (5 bases). V lost 2 bases and J lost 2, with 11 bases in between. Germline lookup yields CDR1 MGHRA and CDR2 YSYEKL. The CDR3 extends over 15 amino acids.

This clonotype was seen repeatedly, ten times or more. The chain links TRBV30 to TRBJ2-7; 9 bases are a match to TRBD1. Trimming at V came to 4 bases and at J to 4 bases, leaving 5 bases not matched to a gene. CDR1 and CDR2 from the germline V gene are GTSNPN and SVGIG (reference sequence). The CDR3 runs to 13 residues. CDR3 amino acids: CAWTRTGVYEQYF. CDR3 bases: TGTGCCTGGACTCGGACAGGGGTTTACGAGCAGTACTTC.

This clonotype occurred many times. The CDR3 loop is CASSLKETQYF. CDR3 sequence (DNA): TGTGCCAGCAGCTTAAAAGAGACCCAGTACTTC. This chain uses TRBV11-2 with TRBJ2-5; D unclear. With 2 bases removed from V and 3 bases from J, the gap between germline ends came to 1 base. Germline V gives CDR1 SGHAT, CDR2 FQNNGV. The CDR3 is 11 amino acids.

The CDR3 nucleotides read TGTGCCAGCAGCTTAGCCCGGGACAGGCCTGAAGCTTTCTTT. Its protein is CASSLARDRPEAFF. This rearrangement joins TRBV11-2 to TRBJ1-1; TRBD1 aligns across 8 bases. The CDR3 length is 14 residues. Per germline, CDR1 SGHAT and CDR2 FQNNGV. Unmatched junction bases numbered 4, after V lost 1 base and J lost 6 bases.

V and J are TRBV5-5 and TRBJ1-5; D unclear. CDR1 is SGHKS and CDR2 is YYEKEE in the germline V gene (reference sequence). The CDR3 length is 13 residues. Trimming shortened V by 0 bases and J by 5 bases, and 6 bases separated the two germline ends. The CDR3 sequence: CASSLAPDQPQHF. The DNA of the CDR3 is TGTGCCAGCAGCTTGGCGCCGGATCAGCCCCAGCATTTT.

At least ten counts were recorded for this clonotype. The chain employs TRBV7-8 and TRBJ1-5; a weak D match, TRBD1 (5 bases). V lost 5 bases and J lost 4, with 18 bases in between. The CDR3 is made up of 16 amino acids. Germline V gene lookup returns CDR1 SGHVS and CDR2 FQNEAQ. CDR3 loop: CASSLLVARGNQPQHF. The CDR3, as DNA: TGTGCCAGCAGCCTCTTAGTGGCTAGGGGAAATCAGCCCCAGCATTTT.

Many counts were recorded for this clonotype. The chain recombines TRBV13 with TRBJ2-5; 8 bases line up with TRBD2. The V and J ends lost 6 bases and 7 bases, in that order; junction bases with no gene match: 10. Germline CDR1 PRHDT, CDR2 FYEKMQ (reference sequence). This CDR3 contains 14 residues. As DNA, the CDR3 is TGTGCCAGCAGACCACGGGGGGGCCTAAGGACCCAGTACTTC. The encoded protein is CASRPRGGLRTQYF.

V gene TRBV20-1 combines with J gene TRBJ2-3; TRBD2 matches at 7 bases. Germline V lookup: CDR1 DFQATT, CDR2 SNEGSKA (reference sequence). Losses at the gene ends were 6 bases for V and 6 bases for J; bases not matched to a gene: 18. The CDR3 has 16 residues. The CDR3 sequence: CSAPSGGRAGVDTQYF. In DNA, the CDR3 is TGCAGTGCCCCATCGGGAGGACGGGCCGGTGTTGATACGCAGTATTTT.

This clonotype appeared a few times. The chain recombines TRBV3-1 with TRBJ1-1; D is undetermined. The CDR3 is 11 amino acids. CDR1 is LGHDT, CDR2 YNNKEL, per germline (reference sequence). V was trimmed by 2 bases and J by 3 bases, leaving 1 base between them. This CDR3 is CASSQYTEAFF. CDR3 nucleotide sequence: TGTGCCAGCAGCCAATACACTGAAGCTTTCTTT.

The V call is TRBV11-3, the J call TRBJ2-2, with D possibly being TRBD1 (5 bases). Trimming shortened V by 5 bases and J by 4 bases, and 14 bases separated the two germline ends. This CDR3 is 15 amino acids long. Germline V gene data show CDR1 as SGHNT and CDR2 as YENEEA. Here the CDR3 reads CASSSDITGTGELFF. In nucleotides, the CDR3 is TGTGCCAGCAGCAGTGATATTACAGGCACCGGGGAGCTGTTTTTT. The complete variable domain, with remaining parts taken from reference TRBV11-3 and TRBJ2-2, reads EAGVVQSPRYKIIEKKQPVAFWCNPISGHNTLYWYLQNLGQGPELLIRYENEEAVDDSQLPKDRFSAERLKGVDSTLKIQPAELGDSAVYLCASSSDITGTGELFFGEGSRLTVL.

This chain joins TRBV7-8 and TRBJ2-1; 7 bases match TRBD2. Trimming at V came to 4 bases and at J to 10 bases, leaving 13 bases not matched to a gene. CDR1 is SGHVS, CDR2 FQNEAQ, per germline. The CDR3 totals 15 residues. DNA of the CDR3: TGTGCCAGCAGCTACGGGACTATGTCATTGGGAGAGCAGTTCTTC. Its protein product is CASSYGTMSLGEQFF.

The chain recombines TRBV20-1 with TRBJ2-3, with TRBD2 identical over 13 bases. V trimming: 6 bases; J trimming: 5 bases; junction bases outside the gene matches: 8. Germline CDR1 reads DFQATT; CDR2 reads SNEGSKA (reference sequence). The CDR3 is 15 residues long. The CDR3 loop is CSAITSGGALDTQYF. The CDR3 nucleotides are TGCAGTGCAATTACTAGCGGGGGGGCCCTAGATACGCAGTATTTT.